This TCR beta chain stems from a study of blood T cell repertoires in COVID-19. Overall study: The United States, Italy and Spain provided the acute and convalescent COVID-19 samples. Sources were T cells, B-cell-depleted T cells, or PBMCs; the material itself was cDNA or gDNA.

Per the original data handling: Estimation of nucleated cell counts relied on the amplification of reference gene primers. Measured with immunoSEQ multiplex PCR; TCRdb has only the in-frame clones, and not every one. V and J calls and clone size are given by that table; D and trimming were obtained from the DNA. This repertoire shows some 340,000 clones, 85% found once; its top ten account for 3% to 4.5%. Germline V CDR1 and CDR2: KGHSH, LQKENI. CDR3 size: 17 residues. V dropped 2 bases and J dropped 0 bases, with 16 bases sitting between them. This receptor was obtained from a woman between 18 and 30 years old with acute or convalescent COVID-19. This rearrangement joins TRBV18 to TRBJ1-1; D is unresolved. The sequencing sample was made of peripheral blood. The DNA for the CDR3 is TGTGCCAGCTCACCAGGAGGTGCCGTGGGTTTGAACACTGAAGCTTTCTTT. Its translation: CASSPGGAVGLNTEAFF.